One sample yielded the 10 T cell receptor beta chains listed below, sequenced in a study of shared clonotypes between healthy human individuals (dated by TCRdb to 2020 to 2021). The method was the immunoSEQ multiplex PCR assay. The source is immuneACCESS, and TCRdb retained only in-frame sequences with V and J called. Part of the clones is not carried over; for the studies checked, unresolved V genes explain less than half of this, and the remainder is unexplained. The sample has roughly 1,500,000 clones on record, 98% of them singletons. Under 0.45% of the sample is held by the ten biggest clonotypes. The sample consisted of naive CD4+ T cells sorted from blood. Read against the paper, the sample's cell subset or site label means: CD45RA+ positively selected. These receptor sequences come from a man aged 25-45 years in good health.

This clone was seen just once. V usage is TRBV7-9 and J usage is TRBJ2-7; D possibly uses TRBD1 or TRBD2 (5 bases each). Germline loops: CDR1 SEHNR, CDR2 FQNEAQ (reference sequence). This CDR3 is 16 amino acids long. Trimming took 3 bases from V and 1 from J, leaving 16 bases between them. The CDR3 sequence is CASSFGDGTTSYEQYF. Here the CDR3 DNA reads TGTGCCAGCAGCTTCGGGGACGGTACAACATCCTACGAGCAGTACTTC.

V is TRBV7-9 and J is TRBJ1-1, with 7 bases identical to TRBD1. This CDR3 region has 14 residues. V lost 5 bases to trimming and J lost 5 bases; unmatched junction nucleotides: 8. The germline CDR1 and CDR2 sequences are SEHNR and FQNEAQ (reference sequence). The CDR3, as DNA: TGTGCCAGCAGCATCCTGACAGGGAAGACTGAAGCTTTCTTT. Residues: CASSILTGKTEAFF.

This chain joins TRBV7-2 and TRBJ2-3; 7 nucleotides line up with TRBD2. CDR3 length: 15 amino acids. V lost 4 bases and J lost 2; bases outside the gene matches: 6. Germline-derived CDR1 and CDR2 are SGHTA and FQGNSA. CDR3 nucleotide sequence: TGTGCCAGCAGCTCACTAGCGTCCCCCACAGATACGCAGTATTTT. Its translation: CASSSLASPTDTQYF.

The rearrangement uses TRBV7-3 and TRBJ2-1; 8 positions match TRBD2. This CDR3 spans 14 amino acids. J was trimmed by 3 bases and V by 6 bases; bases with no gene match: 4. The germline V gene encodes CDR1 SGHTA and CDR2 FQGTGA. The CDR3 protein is CASSYSGIYNEQFF. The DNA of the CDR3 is TGTGCCAGCAGTTATAGCGGGATCTACAATGAGCAGTTCTTC.

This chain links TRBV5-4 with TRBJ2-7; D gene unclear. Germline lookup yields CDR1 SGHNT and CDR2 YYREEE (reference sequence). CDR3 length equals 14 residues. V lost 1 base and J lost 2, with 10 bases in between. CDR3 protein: CASSLKDGAYEQYF. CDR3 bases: TGTGCCAGCAGCTTGAAGGACGGAGCCTACGAGCAGTACTTC.

The CDR3: CAYETVNTEAFF. CDR3 DNA: TGTGCCTATGAGACGGTGAACACTGAAGCTTTCTTT. This chain connects TRBV30 to TRBJ1-1; D unclear. From germline, CDR1 is GTSNPN and CDR2 SVGIG (reference sequence). Trimming pared 7 bases from V and 0 bases from J, leaving 9 bases between. The CDR3 runs to 12 residues. Based on the CDR3 plus reference TRBV30 and TRBJ1-1, the full variable domain is SQTIHQWPATLVQPVGSPLSLECTVEGTSNPNLYWYRQAAGRGLQLLFYSVGIGQISSEVPQNLSASRPQDRQFILSSKKLLLSDSGFYLCAYETVNTEAFFGQGTRLTVV.

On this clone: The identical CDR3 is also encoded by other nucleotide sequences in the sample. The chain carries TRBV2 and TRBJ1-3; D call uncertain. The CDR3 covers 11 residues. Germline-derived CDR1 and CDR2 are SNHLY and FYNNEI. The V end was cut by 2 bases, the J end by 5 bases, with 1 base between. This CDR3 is CASSERNTIYF. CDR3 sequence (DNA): TGTGCCAGCAGTGAACGAAACACCATATATTTT.

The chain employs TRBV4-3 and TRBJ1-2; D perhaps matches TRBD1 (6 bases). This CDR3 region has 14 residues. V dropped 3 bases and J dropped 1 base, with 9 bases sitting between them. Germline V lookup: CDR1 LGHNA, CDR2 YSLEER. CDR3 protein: CASSQADSNYGYTF. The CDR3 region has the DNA TGCGCCAGCAGCCAGGCGGACAGTAACTATGGCTACACCTTC.

The CDR3 DNA is TGTGCCAGCAGCTTGCACAGCAATGAGCAGTTCTTC. Its translation is CASSLHSNEQFF. The V call is TRBV11-1, the J call TRBJ2-1; no clear D gene. CDR1 is SGHAT, CDR2 FQDESV, per germline (reference sequence). V gave up 3 bases and J gave up 6 bases, with 6 bases separating them. This CDR3 has 12 amino acids.

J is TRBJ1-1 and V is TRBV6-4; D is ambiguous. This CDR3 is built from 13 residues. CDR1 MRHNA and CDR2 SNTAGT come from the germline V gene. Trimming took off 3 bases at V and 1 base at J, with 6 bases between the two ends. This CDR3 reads CASSEKWNTEAFF. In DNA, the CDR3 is TGTGCCAGCAGTGAGAAGTGGAACACTGAAGCTTTCTTT.